This paragraph covers one T cell receptor (beta chain) sequence. Its antigen is currently unknown. The data were taken from a study of T cell responses to AZD1222 COVID-19 vaccine. The assay was immunoSEQ multiplex PCR, and TCRdb's table has in-frame clones only and misses some. Of 72,000 or so clones listed, roughly nine tenths are singletons. Germline V gives CDR1 MNHNS, CDR2 SASEGT. The length of the CDR3 is 13 residues. Trimming took off 3 bases at V and 5 bases at J, with 11 bases between the two ends. Notes on the study in general: Females outnumbered males among donors, who were mostly white British; clonal diversity was possibly underestimated. AZD1222 recipients seropositive at baseline numbered only 5 to 7. Recipients of two AZD1222 doses showed rising Spike-specific TCR breadth and depth. Without day 14 samples, only post-peak T cell repertoires were studied.

The clonotype comes from an adult in good health. This chain links TRBV6-1 with TRBJ2-7, with D possibly matching TRBD1 (6 bases). The input for sequencing was peripheral blood, taken on day 0 of AZD1222 vaccination. The CDR3 region is CASSEGRQDEQYF. DNA for the CDR3: TGTGCCAGCAGTGAGGGCAGACAGGACGAGCAGTACTTC.